One sample yielded the 8 T cell receptor beta chains listed below, sequenced in a study of control samples from healthy donors and cancer patients. TCRdb's table, derived via immunoSEQ multiplex PCR, lists solely in-frame clones and lacks some. The table shows about 96,000 clones, with 93% occurring only once. Material for sequencing was blood. These receptors came from a man aged 18 to 29 in good health.

V usage is TRBV6-5 and J usage is TRBJ1-1; D call uncertain. The CDR3 has 13 amino acids. Trimming took 5 bases from V and 1 from J, leaving 8 bases between them. Germline V gene data show CDR1 as MNHEY and CDR2 as SVGAGI. The CDR3 sequence: CASSQDWNTEAFF. CDR3 nucleotides: TGTGCCAGCAGTCAGGATTGGAACACTGAAGCTTTCTTT.

For the CDR3, the DNA is TGTGCCAGCAGTTTCTCCGGGGATCAGCCCCAGCATTTT. Protein product: CASSFSGDQPQHF. This chain connects TRBV6-2 or TRBV6-3 to TRBJ1-5, with D hard to call. There are 13 residues in the CDR3. Germline V gene lookup returns CDR1 MNHEY and CDR2 SVGEGT. The V and J ends lost 4 bases and 5 bases respectively, with 9 bases between them.

This clone came up once. The chain's CDR3 is CASSLPPGREPNTGELFF. The CDR3 DNA sequence: TGCGCCAGCAGCTTGCCCCCCGGCCGGGAACCTAACACCGGGGAGCTGTTTTTT. This sequence joins TRBV5-1 and TRBJ2-2; D possibly corresponds to TRBD2 (5 bases). This CDR3 contains 18 residues. Looked up from germline, CDR1 is SGHRS and CDR2 is YFSETQ. V shed 1 base and J shed 2 bases, with 18 bases lying between them.

The chain employs TRBV14 and TRBJ2-1, with 10 nucleotides matching TRBD1. The junction had 4 bases not matched to a gene; V was cut back by 4 bases and J by 1 base. The CDR3 loop spans 16 amino acids. Germline V gives CDR1 SGHDN, CDR2 FVKESK. The CDR3 region has the DNA TGTGCCAGCAGCCTGGACAGGGGGGAGTCCTACAATGAGCAGTTCTTC. The encoded protein is CASSLDRGESYNEQFF.

The rearrangement joins TRBV29-1 to TRBJ1-6, with D perhaps TRBD1 (6 bases). Trimming stripped 4 bases from V and 7 bases from J, with 14 bases between. CDR3 length equals 14 residues. From germline, CDR1 is SQVTM and CDR2 ANQGSEA. DNA of the CDR3: TGCAGCGTTGGGGCAGGGGCCGACAATTCACCCCTCCACTTT. This translates into CSVGAGADNSPLHF.

This sequence joins TRBV29-1 and TRBJ2-7, with TRBD2 identical over 13 bases. CDR3 length: 15 amino acids. With 6 bases clipped from V and 0 bases from J, the junction kept 5 bases outside the gene matches. In germline, CDR1 is SQVTM, CDR2 ANQGSEA. The CDR3 reads CSVALAGGTSYEQYF. The CDR3 region has the DNA TGCAGCGTCGCACTAGCGGGGGGGACCTCCTACGAGCAGTACTTC.

CDR3 DNA: TGTGCCAGCAGTTTAAGTAGGGTTGACGGCTACACCTTC. This codes for CASSLSRVDGYTF. The gene calls are TRBV27 and TRBJ1-2, with no clear D. The CDR3 is 13 residues long. Germline V CDR1 and CDR2: MNHEY, SMNVEV (reference sequence). V lost 2 bases and J lost 8, with 12 bases in between.

The chain carries TRBV3-1 (or the pseudogene TRBV3-2) and TRBJ2-5; 8 nucleotides align to TRBD2. V lost 3 bases and J lost 0; bases outside the gene matches: 9. The CDR3 has 17 amino acids. Germline V gene lookup returns CDR1 LGHDT and CDR2 YNNKEL (reference sequence). CDR3: CASSHALAGGYQETQYF. As DNA, the CDR3 is TGTGCCAGCAGCCACGCTCTAGCGGGCGGGTACCAAGAGACCCAGTACTTC.